A single T cell receptor (beta chain) is shown here with its context. As originally analysed: Estimates of nucleated cell counts were drawn from the amplification of reference gene primers. The repertoire was sequenced with immunoSEQ multiplex PCR; TCRdb's copy has only in-frame clones and lacks some. That table furnishes V, J and clone size, whereas the DNA furnished D and trimming. Among a few hundred thousand clones listed, more than 70% were seen once. This sample is part of a study of blood T cell repertoires in COVID-19. The germline CDR1 and CDR2 sequences are SGDLS and YYNGEE. The ends were cut back, 3 bases at V and 2 bases at J, with 17 bases in the middle. This CDR3 contains 16 residues.

Sequencing used peripheral blood. The chain combines TRBV9 with TRBJ1-2, with D possibly TRBD1 on 6 matching bases. The TCR was taken from a man in his late teens or twenties who had recovered from COVID-19. The CDR3 spells CASSGPIYGQNYGYTF. For the CDR3, the DNA is TGTGCCAGCAGCGGGCCAATATACGGACAGAACTATGGCTACACCTTC.